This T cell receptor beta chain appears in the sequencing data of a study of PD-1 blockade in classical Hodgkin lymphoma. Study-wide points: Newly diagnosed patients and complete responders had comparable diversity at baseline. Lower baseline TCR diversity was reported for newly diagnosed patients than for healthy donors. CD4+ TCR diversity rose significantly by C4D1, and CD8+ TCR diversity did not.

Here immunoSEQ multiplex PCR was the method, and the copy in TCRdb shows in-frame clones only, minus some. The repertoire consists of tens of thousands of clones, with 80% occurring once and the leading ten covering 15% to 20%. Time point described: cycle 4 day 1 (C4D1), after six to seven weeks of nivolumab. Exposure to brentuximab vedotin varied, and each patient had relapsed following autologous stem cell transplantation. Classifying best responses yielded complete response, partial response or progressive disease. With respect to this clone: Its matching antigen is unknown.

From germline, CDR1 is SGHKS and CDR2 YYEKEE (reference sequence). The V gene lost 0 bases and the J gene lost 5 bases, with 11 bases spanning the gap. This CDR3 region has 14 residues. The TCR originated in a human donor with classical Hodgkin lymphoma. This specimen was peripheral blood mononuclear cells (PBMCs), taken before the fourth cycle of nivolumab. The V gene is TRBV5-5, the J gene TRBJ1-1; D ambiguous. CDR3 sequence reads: CASSLERRGTEAFF. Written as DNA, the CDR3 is TGTGCCAGCAGCTTGGAACGGCGTGGGACTGAAGCTTTCTTT.